This T cell receptor (beta chain) stems from a study of chronic HIV infection and antiretroviral therapy. The germline V gene has CDR1 MGHRA and CDR2 YSYEKL. The V segment lost 0 bases and the J segment 0 bases; nucleotides outside the gene matches: 5. The CDR3 is 18 residues long. From the 5' RACE reads, TCRdb called clonotypes with MiXCR, one entry per CDR3 protein. The sample has fewer than 40,000 distinct CDR3 sequences; 7.5% to 9% are singletons. This clonotype was observed a handful of times. This sequence was found in an adult who had HIV and had not received antiretroviral therapy, or was an uninfected healthy control (not recorded which). V and J are TRBV4-1 and TRBJ2-6, with TRBD2 matching 7 bases. The sample was peripheral blood. The CDR3 protein is CASSQEASGNSGANVLTF. DNA for the CDR3: TGCGCCAGCAGCCAAGAGGCTAGCGGAAACTCTGGGGCCAACGTCCTGACTTTC.